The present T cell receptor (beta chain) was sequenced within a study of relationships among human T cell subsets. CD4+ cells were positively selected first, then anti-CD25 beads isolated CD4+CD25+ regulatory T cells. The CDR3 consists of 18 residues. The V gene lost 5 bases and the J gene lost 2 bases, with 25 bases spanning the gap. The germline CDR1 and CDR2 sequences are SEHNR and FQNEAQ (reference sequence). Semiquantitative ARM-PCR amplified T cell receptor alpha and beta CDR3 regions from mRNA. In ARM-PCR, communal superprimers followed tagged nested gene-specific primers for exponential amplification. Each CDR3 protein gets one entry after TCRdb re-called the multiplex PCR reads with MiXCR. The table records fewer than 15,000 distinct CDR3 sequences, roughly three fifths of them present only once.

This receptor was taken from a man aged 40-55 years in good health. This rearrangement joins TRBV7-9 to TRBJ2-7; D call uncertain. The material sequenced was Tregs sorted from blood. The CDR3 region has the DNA TGTGCCAGCAGCCCCCGGCTTAGGGTGGCTGGCAAAACCTACGAGCAGTACTTC. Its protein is CASSPRLRVAGKTYEQYF. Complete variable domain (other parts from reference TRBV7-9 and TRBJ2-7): DTGVSQNPRHKITKRGQNVTFRCDPISEHNRLYWYRQTLGQGPEFLTYFQNEAQLEKSRLLSDRFSAERPKGSFSTLEIQRTEQGDSAMYLCASSPRLRVAGKTYEQYFGPGTRLTVT.